A single sample is the source of the 12 T cell receptor beta chains below, sequenced in a study of blood T cell repertoires in COVID-19. The assay was immunoSEQ multiplex PCR, and TCRdb's table has in-frame clones only and misses some. Of 200,000 to 300,000 clones listed, roughly four fifths are singletons. Sequences were obtained from peripheral blood. The receptors originated from a woman of 80 years or more with COVID-19, enrolled during active disease.

To note about this clone: The sample holds other DNA sequences that translate to the same CDR3. The rearrangement uses TRBV18 and TRBJ1-1; D is unresolved. Germline values: CDR1 KGHSH, CDR2 LQKENI. Trimming pared 3 bases from V and 3 bases from J, leaving 8 bases between. This CDR3 comprises 13 residues. In nucleotides, the CDR3 is TGTGCCAGCTCACCCGATCGGGACACTGAAGCTTTCTTT. Amino acid sequence: CASSPDRDTEAFF.

The J gene is TRBJ1-5, the V gene TRBV6-2 or TRBV6-3; TRBD1 matches at 12 bases. The CDR3 is made up of 19 amino acids. The J segment lost 1 base and the V segment lost 2 bases, leaving 9 bases of the junction unmatched. In germline, CDR1 is MNHEY, CDR2 SVGEGT. The CDR3 nucleotides are TGTGCCAGCAGTTACCATCGGGACAGGGGGCGCCTGAGCAATCAGCCCCAGCATTTT. It yields the protein CASSYHRDRGRLSNQPQHF.

This clone was detected only a few times. This chain joins TRBV5-1 and TRBJ2-7; D is unclear. Germline V gives CDR1 SGHRS, CDR2 YFSETQ. Trimming removed 3 bases at V and 4 bases at J, with 11 bases between. This CDR3 is built from 13 residues. CDR3 sequence (DNA): TGCGCCAGCAGCTCGAGGCAAGGATACGAGCAGTACTTC. Protein: CASSSRQGYEQYF.

The chain has TRBV10-2 and TRBJ2-5, with 10 bases identical to TRBD2. The trim removed 0 bases at V and 5 bases at J, leaving 6 bases unmatched. From germline, CDR1 is WSHSY and CDR2 SAAADI. CDR3 length equals 16 residues. The CDR3 sequence: CASSESVAGGRETQYF. DNA for the CDR3: TGCGCCAGCAGTGAGTCGGTAGCGGGGGGCCGGGAGACCCAGTACTTC.

The rearrangement joins TRBV6-5 to TRBJ1-1, with D perhaps TRBD1 (6 bases). Germline CDR1 MNHEY, CDR2 SVGAGI. The CDR3 is 14 residues long. V was clipped by 8 bases and J by 3 bases, with 16 bases between them. The CDR3 spells CASGDIGGYTEAFF. The DNA for the CDR3 is TGTGCCAGCGGGGACATTGGAGGTTACACTGAAGCTTTCTTT.

The chain couples TRBV10-3 to TRBJ2-3; TRBD2 matches 8 bases. The J segment lost 3 bases and the V segment lost 3 bases, leaving 8 bases of the junction unmatched. The CDR3 contains 16 residues. Germline V CDR1 and CDR2: ENHRY, SYGVKD. Here the CDR3 reads CAISDPRLARTDTQYF. The CDR3 DNA follows: TGTGCCATCAGTGACCCTAGACTAGCGAGGACAGATACGCAGTATTTT.

The chain couples TRBV4-2 to TRBJ1-2; TRBD1 aligns across 9 bases. There are 14 residues in the CDR3. CDR1 and CDR2 (germline): LGHNA, YNFKEQ. V gave up 4 bases and J gave up 4 bases; unmatched junction bases: 4. The CDR3 sequence: CASSRDRGTYGYTF. Written as DNA, the CDR3 is TGTGCCAGCAGCCGAGACAGGGGGACCTATGGCTACACCTTC.

This chain links TRBV6-2 or TRBV6-3 with TRBJ1-5, with a tentative D call TRBD1 (6 bases). Trimming took off 0 bases at V and 6 bases at J, with 18 bases between the two ends. Germline V lookup: CDR1 MNHEY, CDR2 SVGEGT. The CDR3 is made up of 17 amino acids. CDR3 nucleotide sequence: TGTGCCAGCAGTTACTCGAATAACCGGGGGGGCGGTCAGCCCCAGCATTTT. Amino acids: CASSYSNNRGGGQPQHF.

The rearrangement joins TRBV30 to TRBJ1-1, with D possibly TRBD1 on 5 matching bases. In germline, CDR1 is GTSNPN, CDR2 SVGIG (reference sequence). The CDR3 has 11 residues. Trimming stripped 7 bases from V and 6 bases from J, with 12 bases between. CDR3 sequence: CALGPRPEAFF. The CDR3 DNA is TGTGCCTTGGGACCGCGCCCTGAAGCTTTCTTT. Supplemented by reference TRBV30 and TRBJ1-1, the full variable domain reads SQTIHQWPATLVQPVGSPLSLECTVEGTSNPNLYWYRQAAGRGLQLLFYSVGIGQISSEVPQNLSASRPQDRQFILSSKKLLLSDSGFYLCALGPRPEAFFGQGTRLTVV.

V usage is TRBV7-9 and J usage is TRBJ1-6; 7 nucleotides agree with TRBD1. In germline, CDR1 is SEHNR, CDR2 FQNEAQ (reference sequence). The J segment lost 10 bases and the V segment lost 5 bases, leaving 8 bases of the junction unmatched. The CDR3 consists of 14 residues. This chain's CDR3 is CASSTTGDLSPLHF. Written as DNA, the CDR3 is TGTGCCAGCAGCACTACAGGGGATCTATCACCCCTCCACTTT.

This clone was seen only once. J is TRBJ1-1 and V is TRBV28, with a weak D call TRBD1 (6 bases). This CDR3 is 15 amino acids long. Per the germline V gene, CDR1 is MDHEN and CDR2 is SYDVKM. Trimming removed 6 bases from V and 11 bases from J, with 25 bases in between. CDR3 amino acids: CASRPGGTKGVSAFF. In nucleotides, the CDR3 is TGTGCCAGCAGGCCGGGAGGGACAAAAGGAGTCTCGGCTTTCTTT. The whole variable domain, filled in from reference TRBV28 and TRBJ1-1, reads DVKVTQSSRYLVKRTGEKVFLECVQDMDHENMFWYRQDPGLGLRLIYFSYDVKMKEKGDIPEGYSVSREKKERFSLILESASTNQTSMYLCASRPGGTKGVSAFFGQGTRLTVV.

The chain joins TRBV9 to TRBJ2-3; 14 nucleotides align to TRBD2. Germline CDR1 reads SGDLS; CDR2 reads YYNGEE. J gave up 0 bases and V 1 base, and 4 bases lay outside the gene matches. CDR3 length: 18 residues. CDR3 in DNA: TGTGCCAGCAGCGTAAGGACTAGCGGGAGGTGGAGCACAGATACGCAGTATTTT. Amino acids: CASSVRTSGRWSTDTQYF.